These T cell receptor beta chains were read from a single sample in a study of low-dose radiotherapy and immunotherapy resistance in tumors. TCRdb re-called the reads through MiXCR, storing one row per CDR3 protein. The profile shows more than 70,000 distinct CDR3 sequences, around 20% of them singletons. Sample: PBMCs, taken after low-dose radiotherapy plus immunotherapy. The receptors stem from a female donor with ovarian cancer. The CDR3 runs from the conserved cysteine through the conserved F or W. Each record gives: CDR3 DNA, CDR3 protein, J gene, D gene, V gene, clone size. The D gene is left open where the match is weak. The size of a clone is reported for some rows only, either as once, few or many, or as a class for expanded clones.

CDR3 DNA: TGTGCCAGCAGCATCGGACAGGGATGGTTGGGGGTTATTAATGAGCAGTTCTTC
CDR3 protein: CASSIGQGWLGVINEQFF
J gene: TRBJ2-1
D gene: TRBD1
V gene: TRBV11-3
clone size: many

CDR3 DNA: TGCGCCAGCAGCCTCGGAAGGGTGTTTCCTGTTCGGTCCCTTCGGGGCGAGCAGTACTTC
CDR3 protein: CASSLGRVFPVRSLRGEQYF
J gene: TRBJ2-7
D gene: .
V gene: TRBV4-1
clone size: many

CDR3 DNA: TGCAGCGTTGGACACCAGGGGGCCGAGCAGTACTTC
CDR3 protein: CSVGHQGAEQYF
J gene: TRBJ2-7
D gene: TRBD1
V gene: TRBV29-1
clone size: many

CDR3 DNA: TGTGCCAGCAAGGCAGGATGGACAACTAATGAAAAACTGTTTTTT
CDR3 protein: CASKAGWTTNEKLFF
J gene: TRBJ1-4
D gene: .
V gene: TRBV6-2/TRBV6-3
clone size: many

CDR3 DNA: TGTGCCAGCAGCTCCGGACTAGCGGCGTACAATGAGCAGTTCTTC
CDR3 protein: CASSSGLAAYNEQFF
J gene: TRBJ2-1
D gene: TRBD2
V gene: TRBV11-2
clone size: many

CDR3 DNA: TGTGCCAGCCACCATGTACAGGGGGTACAAGAGACCCAGTACTTC
CDR3 protein: CASHHVQGVQETQYF
J gene: TRBJ2-5
D gene: TRBD1
V gene: TRBV2
clone size: few

CDR3 DNA: TGTGCCAGCAGCTTAGGCGGGGGGGCCTACAATGAGCAGTTCTTC
CDR3 protein: CASSLGGGAYNEQFF
J gene: TRBJ2-1
D gene: TRBD2
V gene: TRBV7-3
clone size: many

CDR3 DNA: TGTGCCAGCAGTGAGGGTGGCCGTAATGAAAAACTGTTTTTT
CDR3 protein: CASSEGGRNEKLFF
J gene: TRBJ1-4
D gene: .
V gene: TRBV28
clone size: many

CDR3 DNA: TGCGCCAGCAGCCGGGACACAATGAGAGATGGCTACACCTTC
CDR3 protein: CASSRDTMRDGYTF
J gene: TRBJ1-2
D gene: .
V gene: TRBV5-1
clone size: many

CDR3 DNA: TGTGCCAGCAGCTCGACAAAGAACTATGGCTACACCTTC
CDR3 protein: CASSSTKNYGYTF
J gene: TRBJ1-2
D gene: .
V gene: TRBV7-9
clone size: few

CDR3 DNA: TGTGCCAGCACCGCCACGTCTGCGGGGGGGAGAGCAGATACGCAGTATTTT
CDR3 protein: CASTATSAGGRADTQYF
J gene: TRBJ2-3
D gene: TRBD2
V gene: TRBV2
clone size: many

CDR3 DNA: TGTGCCAGCAGCAAATTAAGGGACAAGTTCACCGGGGAGCTGTTTTTT
CDR3 protein: CASSKLRDKFTGELFF
J gene: TRBJ2-2
D gene: .
V gene: TRBV21-1
clone size: many

CDR3 DNA: TGTGCCAGCAGCCAAGGACCCAGTCCGCCGGAAAAACTGTTTTTT
CDR3 protein: CASSQGPSPPEKLFF
J gene: TRBJ1-4
D gene: .
V gene: TRBV14
clone size: many

CDR3 DNA: TGTGCCAGCAGTTCCCTCGGGGGCGGGGGGGCCGGGGAGCTGTTTTTT
CDR3 protein: CASSSLGGGGAGELFF
J gene: TRBJ2-2
D gene: TRBD2
V gene: TRBV6-5
clone size: .

CDR3 DNA: TGTGCCAGCTCACCGGCGACCGCCGCAACTAATGAAAAACTGTTTTTT
CDR3 protein: CASSPATAATNEKLFF
J gene: TRBJ1-4
D gene: .
V gene: TRBV18
clone size: many

CDR3 DNA: TGTGCCAGTAGAGGGGTGAACACTGAAGCTTTCTTT
CDR3 protein: CASRGVNTEAFF
J gene: TRBJ1-1
D gene: .
V gene: TRBV19
clone size: .

CDR3 DNA: TGTGCCAGCAGTTTAGCGGGATACACTGAAGCTTTCTTT
CDR3 protein: CASSLAGYTEAFF
J gene: TRBJ1-1
D gene: .
V gene: TRBV12-3/TRBV12-4
clone size: many

CDR3 DNA: TGTGCCAGCAGCCCCTGGGTTGGTGAGCAGTTCTTC
CDR3 protein: CASSPWVGEQFF
J gene: TRBJ2-1
D gene: .
V gene: TRBV5-6
clone size: once

CDR3 DNA: TGTGCCAGCAGCAGGGACAGGGTGGATCAGCCCCAGCATTTT
CDR3 protein: CASSRDRVDQPQHF
J gene: TRBJ1-5
D gene: TRBD1
V gene: TRBV6-6
clone size: medium-sized

CDR3 DNA: TGCGCCAGCAGCCAGGGGTCCACAGATACGCAGTATTTT
CDR3 protein: CASSQGSTDTQYF
J gene: TRBJ2-3
D gene: .
V gene: TRBV5-1
clone size: many

CDR3 DNA: TGTGCCAGTTCGCCCCCGCGGGGCAATCAGCCCCAGCATTTT
CDR3 protein: CASSPPRGNQPQHF
J gene: TRBJ1-5
D gene: .
V gene: TRBV6-1
clone size: few

CDR3 DNA: TGCGCCAGCAGCCTAACAGGGCTCCGCACTGAAGCTTTCTTT
CDR3 protein: CASSLTGLRTEAFF
J gene: TRBJ1-1
D gene: .
V gene: TRBV5-1
clone size: .

CDR3 DNA: TGTGCCAGCAGCGGGGGGAGCAATCAGCCCCAGCATTTT
CDR3 protein: CASSGGSNQPQHF
J gene: TRBJ1-5
D gene: .
V gene: TRBV4-2
clone size: many

CDR3 DNA: TGTGCCTGGACCAGACCCCCGGGGGTCGAGCAGTTCTTC
CDR3 protein: CAWTRPPGVEQFF
J gene: TRBJ2-1
D gene: .
V gene: TRBV30
clone size: few

CDR3 DNA: TGTGCCAGCAGTTTGGGGCAAAGTGGTAATCAGCCCCAGCATTTT
CDR3 protein: CASSLGQSGNQPQHF
J gene: TRBJ1-5
D gene: .
V gene: TRBV28
clone size: .

CDR3 DNA: TGTGCCAGCTCGTTGGACAGGGAGATCTACAATGAGCAGTTCTTC
CDR3 protein: CASSLDREIYNEQFF
J gene: TRBJ2-1
D gene: TRBD1
V gene: TRBV18
clone size: many

CDR3 DNA: TGTGCAAGTCGCTTAGTTTCGACGAACTATGGCTACACCTTC
CDR3 protein: CASRLVSTNYGYTF
J gene: TRBJ1-2
D gene: .
V gene: TRBV12-2
clone size: many

CDR3 DNA: TGTGCCAGCAGTCCGAACCGGGAGACCCAGTACTTC
CDR3 protein: CASSPNRETQYF
J gene: TRBJ2-5
D gene: .
V gene: TRBV6-2/TRBV6-3
clone size: once

CDR3 DNA: TGTGCCAGCAGCTTAGGTAGGGCAGTCTACAATGAGCAGTTCTTC
CDR3 protein: CASSLGRAVYNEQFF
J gene: TRBJ2-1
D gene: .
V gene: TRBV11-2
clone size: many

CDR3 DNA: TGTGCCAGCCGAACAACCGGACAGTTCACCGGGGAGCTGTTTTTT
CDR3 protein: CASRTTGQFTGELFF
J gene: TRBJ2-2
D gene: .
V gene: TRBV27
clone size: many

CDR3 DNA: TGCAGTGCTCGGGAGGGGGATGACTATGGCTACACCTTC
CDR3 protein: CSAREGDDYGYTF
J gene: TRBJ1-2
D gene: .
V gene: TRBV20-1
clone size: many

CDR3 DNA: TGTGCCAGCAGCTTCTTCGGGGGTACTGAGACCCAGTACTTC
CDR3 protein: CASSFFGGTETQYF
J gene: TRBJ2-5
D gene: .
V gene: TRBV5-4
clone size: .

CDR3 DNA: TGTGCCAGCAGTGGGACAGGGCTACGAAGCAATCAGCCCCAGCATTTT
CDR3 protein: CASSGTGLRSNQPQHF
J gene: TRBJ1-5
D gene: TRBD1
V gene: TRBV6-1
clone size: .

CDR3 DNA: TGTGCCTGGAGTGTACGGGAGCTGGCCACCGGGGAGCTGTTTTTT
CDR3 protein: CAWSVRELATGELFF
J gene: TRBJ2-2
D gene: .
V gene: TRBV30
clone size: many

CDR3 DNA: TGTGCCAGTAGTATTTTGACGGGATCTGGGGCCAACGTCCTGACTTTC
CDR3 protein: CASSILTGSGANVLTF
J gene: TRBJ2-6
D gene: .
V gene: TRBV19
clone size: .

CDR3 DNA: TGTGCCATGTCCCCGGGGCTTAACTATGGCTACACCTTC
CDR3 protein: CAMSPGLNYGYTF
J gene: TRBJ1-2
D gene: .
V gene: TRBV10-3
clone size: .

CDR3 DNA: TGTGCCAGCAGTTACGATGCGGGGGCAGGTGAGCAGTTCTTC
CDR3 protein: CASSYDAGAGEQFF
J gene: TRBJ2-1
D gene: .
V gene: TRBV6-1
clone size: few

CDR3 DNA: TGTGCCAGCAGCTTCGGGACATTGTACCAAGAGACCCAGTACTTC
CDR3 protein: CASSFGTLYQETQYF
J gene: TRBJ2-5
D gene: .
V gene: TRBV9
clone size: many

CDR3 DNA: TGTGCCAGCAGCGTCTTAGGGACTACCAACACTGAAGCTTTCTTT
CDR3 protein: CASSVLGTTNTEAFF
J gene: TRBJ1-1
D gene: .
V gene: TRBV9
clone size: many

CDR3 DNA: TGCGCCAGCAGTCAATCGGGGCAGGGCTCGCCCAATCAGCCCCAGCATTTT
CDR3 protein: CASSQSGQGSPNQPQHF
J gene: TRBJ1-5
D gene: .
V gene: TRBV23-1
clone size: many

CDR3 DNA: TGCGCCAGCAGAATCGGACTAGCGGGAGAAGTGTATGAGCAGTTCTTC
CDR3 protein: CASRIGLAGEVYEQFF
J gene: TRBJ2-1
D gene: TRBD2
V gene: TRBV5-1
clone size: .

CDR3 DNA: TGCAGTGCTAGCGGGAGGGCGCGCACAGATACGCAGTATTTT
CDR3 protein: CSASGRARTDTQYF
J gene: TRBJ2-3
D gene: TRBD2
V gene: TRBV20-1
clone size: .

CDR3 DNA: TGTGCCAGCAGCCAAGGGAAGATAAGCAATTGCGAGCAGTTCTTC
CDR3 protein: CASSQGKISNCEQFF
J gene: TRBJ2-1
D gene: .
V gene: TRBV3-1
clone size: many

CDR3 DNA: TGTGCCAGCAGCTGGCGGGCGGGCACTGAGCAGTTCTTC
CDR3 protein: CASSWRAGTEQFF
J gene: TRBJ2-1
D gene: .
V gene: TRBV11-2
clone size: .

CDR3 DNA: TGTGCCAGCAGTGACAGCTGGCCCTCCTACAATGAGCAGTTCTTC
CDR3 protein: CASSDSWPSYNEQFF
J gene: TRBJ2-1
D gene: .
V gene: TRBV28
clone size: many

CDR3 DNA: TGTGCCAGCAGCTTGGGCATAAACTATGGCTACACCTTC
CDR3 protein: CASSLGINYGYTF
J gene: TRBJ1-2
D gene: .
V gene: TRBV11-2
clone size: many

CDR3 DNA: TGTGCCAGCAGCGTAGTAGGGGGTCAAGAGACCCAGTACTTC
CDR3 protein: CASSVVGGQETQYF
J gene: TRBJ2-5
D gene: .
V gene: TRBV9
clone size: .

CDR3 DNA: TGTGCCAGCAGCTCCGACAGGGGCACTGAAGCTTTCTTT
CDR3 protein: CASSSDRGTEAFF
J gene: TRBJ1-1
D gene: TRBD1
V gene: TRBV7-3
clone size: .

CDR3 DNA: TGTGCCAGCGAACTCGGGACAGGGGGAAGGGAGACCCAGTACTTC
CDR3 protein: CASELGTGGRETQYF
J gene: TRBJ2-5
D gene: TRBD1
V gene: TRBV7-9
clone size: many

CDR3 DNA: TGTGCCAGCATACCGACCCCAGGCACGAACACTGAAGCTTTCTTT
CDR3 protein: CASIPTPGTNTEAFF
J gene: TRBJ1-1
D gene: .
V gene: TRBV28
clone size: .